This T cell receptor (beta chain) comes out of a study of cytomegalovirus exposure and HLA in healthy donors. Per the germline V gene, CDR1 is SNHLY and CDR2 is FYNNEI. The length of the CDR3 is 16 residues. Trimming cost V 3 bases and J 0 bases, with 14 bases left between them. This PCR relied on a set of 60 Vbeta primers and 13 Jbeta primers. TCRdb keeps only in-frame clones here, not all; method: immunoSEQ multiplex PCR. The sample gives just over 150,000 clones, approximately 79% of which show up once; about 0.91% is in the top ten. Sample: PBMCs. The chain uses TRBV2 and TRBJ1-2; possible D gene TRBD1, 5 bases. The receptor was derived from a woman in her fifties or sixties in good health and CMV-seropositive. The CDR3 here is CASSDRSRASNYGYTF. Written as DNA, the CDR3 is TGTGCCAGCAGTGACCGTAGCAGGGCCTCTAACTATGGCTACACCTTC.